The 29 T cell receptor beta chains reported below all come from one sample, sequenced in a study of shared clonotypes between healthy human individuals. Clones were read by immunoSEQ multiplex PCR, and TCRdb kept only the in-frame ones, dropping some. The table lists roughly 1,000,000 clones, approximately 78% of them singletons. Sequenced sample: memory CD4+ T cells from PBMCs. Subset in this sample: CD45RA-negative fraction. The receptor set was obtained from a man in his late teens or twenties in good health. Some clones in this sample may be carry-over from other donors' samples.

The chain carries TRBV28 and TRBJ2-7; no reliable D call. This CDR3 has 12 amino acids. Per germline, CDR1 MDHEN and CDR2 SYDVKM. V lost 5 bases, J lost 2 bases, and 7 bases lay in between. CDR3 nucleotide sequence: TGTGCCAGCAGTAGCATGGCCTACGAGCAGTACTTC. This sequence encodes CASSSMAYEQYF.

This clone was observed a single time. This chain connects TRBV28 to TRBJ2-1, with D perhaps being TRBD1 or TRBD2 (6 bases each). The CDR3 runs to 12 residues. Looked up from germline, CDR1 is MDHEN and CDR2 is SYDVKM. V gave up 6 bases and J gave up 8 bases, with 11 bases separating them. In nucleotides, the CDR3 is TGTGCCAGCAGCTCCGGGGGCGATGAGCAGTTCTTC. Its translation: CASSSGGDEQFF. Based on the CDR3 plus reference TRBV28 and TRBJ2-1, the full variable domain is DVKVTQSSRYLVKRTGEKVFLECVQDMDHENMFWYRQDPGLGLRLIYFSYDVKMKEKGDIPEGYSVSREKKERFSLILESASTNQTSMYLCASSSGGDEQFFGPGTRLTVL.

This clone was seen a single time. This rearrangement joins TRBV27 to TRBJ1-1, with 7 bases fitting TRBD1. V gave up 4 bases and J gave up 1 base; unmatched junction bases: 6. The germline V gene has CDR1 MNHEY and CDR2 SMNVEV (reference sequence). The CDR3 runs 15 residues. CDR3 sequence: CASSSRQGGNTEAFF. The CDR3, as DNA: TGTGCCAGCAGTTCAAGGCAGGGGGGGAACACTGAAGCTTTCTTT.

In DNA form, the CDR3 reads TGTGCCAGCAGTCTGGGGGGGACAGGGGAAAACTATGGCTACACCTTC. Amino acids: CASSLGGTGENYGYTF. This chain connects TRBV6-6 to TRBJ1-2; 10 bases map to TRBD1. Germline trimming cut 5 bases from V and 2 bases from J; bases unmatched to any gene: 8. This CDR3 is built from 16 residues. Germline assignment: CDR1 MNHNY and CDR2 SVGAGI (reference sequence).

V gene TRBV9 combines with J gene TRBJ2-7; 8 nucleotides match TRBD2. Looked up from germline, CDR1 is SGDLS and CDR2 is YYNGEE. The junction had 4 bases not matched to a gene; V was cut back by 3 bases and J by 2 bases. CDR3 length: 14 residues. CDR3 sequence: CASSGSGTTYEQYF. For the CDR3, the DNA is TGTGCCAGCAGCGGTAGCGGGACCACCTACGAGCAGTACTTC.

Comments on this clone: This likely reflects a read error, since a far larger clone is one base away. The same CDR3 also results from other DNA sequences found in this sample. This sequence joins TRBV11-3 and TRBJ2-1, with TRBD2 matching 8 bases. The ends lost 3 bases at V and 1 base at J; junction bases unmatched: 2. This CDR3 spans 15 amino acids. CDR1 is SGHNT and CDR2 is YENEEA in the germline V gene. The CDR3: CASSFSGTSYNEQFF. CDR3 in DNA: TGTGCCAGCAGCTTTAGCGGGACTTCCTACAATGAGCAGTTCTTC.

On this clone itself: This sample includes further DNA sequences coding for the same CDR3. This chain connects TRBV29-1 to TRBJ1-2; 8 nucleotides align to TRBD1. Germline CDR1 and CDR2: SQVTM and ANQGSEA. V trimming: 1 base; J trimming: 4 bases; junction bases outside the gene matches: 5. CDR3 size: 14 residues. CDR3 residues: CSVEGRGLGYGYTF. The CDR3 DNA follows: TGCAGCGTTGAAGGCAGGGGGCTCGGCTATGGCTACACCTTC.

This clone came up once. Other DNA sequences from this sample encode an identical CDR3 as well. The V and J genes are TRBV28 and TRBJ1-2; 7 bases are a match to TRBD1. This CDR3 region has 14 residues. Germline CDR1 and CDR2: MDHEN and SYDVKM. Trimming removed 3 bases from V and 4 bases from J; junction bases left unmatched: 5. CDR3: CASSLGQIFYGYTF. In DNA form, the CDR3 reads TGTGCCAGCAGTTTGGGACAGATATTCTATGGCTACACCTTC.

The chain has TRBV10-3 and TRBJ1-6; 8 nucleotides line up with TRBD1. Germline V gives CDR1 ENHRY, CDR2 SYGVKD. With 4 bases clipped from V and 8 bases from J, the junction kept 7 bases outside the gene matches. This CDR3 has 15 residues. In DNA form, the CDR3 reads TGTGCCATCAGTGTTCAGGGGGCGGGAGATTCACCCCTCCACTTT. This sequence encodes CAISVQGAGDSPLHF.

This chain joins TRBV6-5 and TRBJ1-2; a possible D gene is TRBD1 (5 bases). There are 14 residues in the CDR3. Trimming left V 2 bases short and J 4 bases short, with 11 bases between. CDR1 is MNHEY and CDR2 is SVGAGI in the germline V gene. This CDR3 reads CASSYRERGYGYTF. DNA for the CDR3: TGTGCCAGCAGTTACAGGGAAAGGGGCTATGGCTACACCTTC.

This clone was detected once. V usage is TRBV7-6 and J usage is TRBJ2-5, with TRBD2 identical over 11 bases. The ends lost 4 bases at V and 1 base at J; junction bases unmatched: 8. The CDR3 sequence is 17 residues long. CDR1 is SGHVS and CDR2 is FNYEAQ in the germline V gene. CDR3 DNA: TGTGCCAGCAGCTCTAGGGGACTAGCGGAGGCCCAAGAGACCCAGTACTTC. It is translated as CASSSRGLAEAQETQYF.

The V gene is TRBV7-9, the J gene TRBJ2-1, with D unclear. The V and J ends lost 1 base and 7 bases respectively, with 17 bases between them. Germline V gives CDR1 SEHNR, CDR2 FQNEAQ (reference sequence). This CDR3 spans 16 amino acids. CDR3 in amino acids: CASSLVVQWPENEQFF. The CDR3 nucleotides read TGTGCCAGCAGCTTAGTGGTCCAATGGCCAGAGAATGAGCAGTTCTTC.

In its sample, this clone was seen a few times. For the CDR3, the DNA is TGTGCCAGCAATTGGGGGCAACAGCCCCAGCATTTT. It translates to CASNWGQQPQHF. This chain joins TRBV28 and TRBJ1-5; TRBD1 is a possible D gene (6 bases). Germline V CDR1 and CDR2: MDHEN, SYDVKM. The CDR3 is 12 residues long. V shed 7 bases and J shed 7 bases, with 11 bases lying between them.

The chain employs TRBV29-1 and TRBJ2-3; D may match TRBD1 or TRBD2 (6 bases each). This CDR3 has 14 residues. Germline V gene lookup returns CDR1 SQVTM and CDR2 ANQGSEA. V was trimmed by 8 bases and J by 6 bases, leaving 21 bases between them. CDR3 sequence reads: CSTEGGKGVDTQYF. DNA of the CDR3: TGCAGCACCGAGGGAGGAAAGGGGGTTGATACGCAGTATTTT.

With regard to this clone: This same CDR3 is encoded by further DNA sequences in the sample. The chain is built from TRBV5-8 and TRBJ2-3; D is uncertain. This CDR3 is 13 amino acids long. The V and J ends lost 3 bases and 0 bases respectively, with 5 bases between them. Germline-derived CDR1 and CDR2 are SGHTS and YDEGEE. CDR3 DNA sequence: TGTGCCAGCAGCTCAGACAGCACAGATACGCAGTATTTT. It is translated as CASSSDSTDTQYF.

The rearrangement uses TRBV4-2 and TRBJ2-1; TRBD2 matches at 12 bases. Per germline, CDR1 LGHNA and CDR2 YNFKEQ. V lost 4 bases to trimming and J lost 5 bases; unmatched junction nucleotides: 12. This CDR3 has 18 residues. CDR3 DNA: TGTGCCAGCAGCCCGCGACTAGCGGGAGCTGTATTCCACAATGAGCAGTTCTTC. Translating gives CASSPRLAGAVFHNEQFF.

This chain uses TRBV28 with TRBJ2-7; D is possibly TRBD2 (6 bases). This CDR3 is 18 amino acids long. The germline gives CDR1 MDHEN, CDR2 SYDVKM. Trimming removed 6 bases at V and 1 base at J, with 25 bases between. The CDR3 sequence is CASSSLGRGGVESYEQYF. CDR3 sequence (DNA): TGTGCCAGCAGCTCCCTAGGGCGGGGCGGGGTGGAGTCCTACGAGCAGTACTTC.

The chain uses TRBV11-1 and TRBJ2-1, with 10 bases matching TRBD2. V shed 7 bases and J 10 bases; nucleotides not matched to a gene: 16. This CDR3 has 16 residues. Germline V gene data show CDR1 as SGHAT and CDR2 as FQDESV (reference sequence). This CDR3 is CASNLRRGLASDEQFF. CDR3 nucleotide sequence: TGTGCCAGCAACCTCCGCCGGGGACTAGCGAGCGACGAGCAGTTCTTC. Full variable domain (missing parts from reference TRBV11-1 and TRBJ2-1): EAEVAQSPRYKITEKSQAVAFWCDPISGHATLYWYRQILGQGPELLVQFQDESVVDDSQLPKDRFSAERLKGVDSTLKIQPAELGDSAMYLCASNLRRGLASDEQFFGPGTRLTVL.

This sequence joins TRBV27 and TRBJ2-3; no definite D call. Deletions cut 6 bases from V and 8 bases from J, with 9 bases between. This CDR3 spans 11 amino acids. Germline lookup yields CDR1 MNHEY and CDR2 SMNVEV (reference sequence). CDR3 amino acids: CASRALGTQYF. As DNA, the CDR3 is TGTGCCAGCAGAGCGTTGGGTACGCAGTATTTT.

The CDR3 sequence is CASRLYREGLYF. DNA of the CDR3: TGTGCCAGCAGACTTTACAGGGAGGGGCTGTATTTT. This rearrangement joins TRBV6-6 to TRBJ2-3; maybe TRBD2 (7 bases). Germline V gene data show CDR1 as MNHNY and CDR2 as SVGAGI (reference sequence). The V gene lost 6 bases and the J gene lost 14 bases, with 18 bases spanning the gap. The CDR3 has 12 amino acids.

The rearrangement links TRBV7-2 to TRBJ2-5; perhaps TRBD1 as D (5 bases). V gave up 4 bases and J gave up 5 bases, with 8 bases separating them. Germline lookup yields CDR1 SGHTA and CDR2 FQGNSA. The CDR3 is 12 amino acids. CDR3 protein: CASSSYRETQYF. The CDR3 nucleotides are TGTGCCAGCAGCTCTTACAGGGAGACCCAGTACTTC.

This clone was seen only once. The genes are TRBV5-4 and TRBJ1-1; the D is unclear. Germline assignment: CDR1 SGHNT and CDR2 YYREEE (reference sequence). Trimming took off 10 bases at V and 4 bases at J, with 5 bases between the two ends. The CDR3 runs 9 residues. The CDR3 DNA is TGTGCCTGGGGCACTGAAGCTTTCTTT. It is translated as CAWGTEAFF.

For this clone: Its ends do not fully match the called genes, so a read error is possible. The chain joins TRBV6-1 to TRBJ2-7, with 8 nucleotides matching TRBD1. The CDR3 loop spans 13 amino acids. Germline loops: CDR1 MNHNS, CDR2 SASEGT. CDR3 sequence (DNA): TGTGCCAGCTCGGACAGGGCCAGCCAGCGGACGTTTTTC. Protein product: CASSDRASQRTFF.

CDR3 bases: TGTGCCAGCAGCCAAGATTTTAGCACTAGCGGGAGAGGCGAGCAGTACTTC. Translating it yields CASSQDFSTSGRGEQYF. The chain links TRBV4-2 to TRBJ2-7; 11 nucleotides match TRBD2. J gave up 6 bases and V 0 bases, and 10 bases lay outside the gene matches. Germline V gene data show CDR1 as LGHNA and CDR2 as YNFKEQ. CDR3 length equals 17 residues.

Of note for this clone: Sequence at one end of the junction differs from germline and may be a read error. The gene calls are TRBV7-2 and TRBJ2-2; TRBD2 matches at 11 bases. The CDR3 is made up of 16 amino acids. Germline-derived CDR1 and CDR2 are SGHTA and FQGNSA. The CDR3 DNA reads TGTGCCGGCAGCTTCCCTAGCGGGAGGACTACCGGGGAGCTGTTTTTT. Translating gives CAGSFPSGRTTGELFF.

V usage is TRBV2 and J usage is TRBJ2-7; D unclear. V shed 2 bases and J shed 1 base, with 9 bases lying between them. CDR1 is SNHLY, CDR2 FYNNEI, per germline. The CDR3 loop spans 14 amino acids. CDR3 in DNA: TGTGCCAGCAGTGAAACAACGGTTTCCTACGAGCAGTACTTC. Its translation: CASSETTVSYEQYF.

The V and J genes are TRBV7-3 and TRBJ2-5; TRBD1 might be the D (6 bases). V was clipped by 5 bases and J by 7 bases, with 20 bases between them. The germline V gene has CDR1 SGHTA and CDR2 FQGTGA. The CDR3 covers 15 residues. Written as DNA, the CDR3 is TGTGCCAGCAGCCCATCCGGACAGCGAGCTGGGACCCAGTACTTC. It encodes CASSPSGQRAGTQYF.

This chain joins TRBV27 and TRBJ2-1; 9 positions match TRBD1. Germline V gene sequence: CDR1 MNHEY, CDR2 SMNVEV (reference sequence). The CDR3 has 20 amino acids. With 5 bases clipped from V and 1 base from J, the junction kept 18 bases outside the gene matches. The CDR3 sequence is CASSTMFAGVGTGSYNEQFF. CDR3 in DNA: TGTGCCAGCAGTACAATGTTCGCCGGCGTGGGGACAGGGTCCTACAATGAGCAGTTCTTC.

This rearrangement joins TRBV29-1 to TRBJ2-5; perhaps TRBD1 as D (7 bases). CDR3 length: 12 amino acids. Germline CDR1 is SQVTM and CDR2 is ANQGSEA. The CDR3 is CSAFRGEETQYF. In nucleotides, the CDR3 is TGCAGTGCCTTCAGGGGGGAAGAGACCCAGTACTTC.